In its sample, the clone carrying this T cell receptor beta chain was seen once. Its specificity is not known. The sample is drawn from a study of cytomegalovirus exposure and HLA in healthy donors. Study observations and caveats: Per published accounts, TCR beta sequences correctly predicted the HLA-A and HLA-B alleles of most subjects.

The primer mix had 60 Vbeta and 13 Jbeta primers. TCRdb keeps only in-frame clones here, not all; method: immunoSEQ multiplex PCR. Of some 180,000 clones detected, about 79% appear once; the ten largest clones hold under 1.5%. The V gene's germline CDR1 is SGHTA and CDR2 FQGTGA. The CDR3 covers 16 residues. V dropped 5 bases and J dropped 8; count of bases not matched to a gene: 13. V usage is TRBV7-3 and J usage is TRBJ2-1; TRBD1 agrees at 9 bases. The TCR was taken from a girl aged 2 to 10 in good health and CMV-seropositive. The specimen was PBMCs. The CDR3 DNA reads as TGTGCCAGCAGCCCACCGGGACAGGGTCCCGGGGATGAGCAGTTCTTC. It yields the protein CASSPPGQGPGDEQFF.